One sample yielded the 17 T cell receptor beta chains listed below, sequenced in a study of blood T cell repertoires in COVID-19 (dated by TCRdb to the early 2020s). Libraries were constructed by the immunoSEQ multiplex PCR assay. The table was pulled from immuneACCESS by TCRdb, which kept in-frame rearrangements only. Such tables lose some clones; where checked, under half of the loss comes from unresolved V genes, and the rest has no known cause. This sample holds 130,000 to 150,000 clones; around four fifths were observed only once. The top ten clonotypes cover around two fifths of the sample. Sequences were obtained from peripheral blood. These receptors came from a human donor in a cohort sampled during active COVID-19.

The chain combines TRBV7-3 with TRBJ1-1; 7 bases match TRBD1. V was clipped by 5 bases and J by 6 bases; unmatched bases: 9. The CDR3 sequence is 14 residues long. Germline-derived CDR1 and CDR2 are SGHTA and FQGTGA. Here the CDR3 reads CASSPRTGAAEAFF. The CDR3 DNA reads as TGTGCCAGCAGCCCTAGGACAGGCGCGGCTGAAGCTTTCTTT.

This rearrangement joins TRBV11-3 to TRBJ2-2, with 7 bases fitting TRBD1. The CDR3 has 15 residues. The junction had 8 bases not matched to a gene; V was cut back by 3 bases and J by 7 bases. CDR1 and CDR2 (germline): SGHNT, YENEEA. The CDR3 region is CASSLSDRVDGELFF. The CDR3 DNA reads as TGTGCCAGCAGCTTGTCCGACAGGGTTGACGGGGAGCTGTTTTTT.

This chain uses TRBV5-5 with TRBJ1-5; D is unresolved. Germline CDR1 is SGHKS and CDR2 is YYEKEE (reference sequence). V lost 5 bases and J 1 base, leaving 13 bases between the germline ends. This CDR3 is built from 15 residues. The DNA of the CDR3 is TGTGCCAGCAGAGTTGGTTTTCAGAGCAATCAGCCCCAGCATTTT. It yields the protein CASRVGFQSNQPQHF.

The chain employs TRBV15 and TRBJ2-5; TRBD2 is a possible D gene (6 bases). V shed 2 bases and J shed 5 bases, with 15 bases lying between them. Germline loops: CDR1 LNHNV, CDR2 YYDKDF (reference sequence). This CDR3 is 15 amino acids long. This chain's CDR3 is CATSRMAGGYETQYF. CDR3 coding DNA: TGTGCCACCAGCAGAATGGCCGGGGGTTACGAGACCCAGTACTTC. Complete variable domain (other parts from reference TRBV15 and TRBJ2-5): DAMVIQNPRYQVTQFGKPVTLSCSQTLNHNVMYWYQQKSSQAPKLLFHYYDKDFNNEADTPDNFQSRRPNTSFCFLDIRSPGLGDTAMYLCATSRMAGGYETQYFGPGTRLLVL.

V is TRBV12-3 or TRBV12-4 and J is TRBJ1-1, with D possibly being TRBD1 (5 bases). Deletions cut 6 bases from V and 1 base from J, with 9 bases between. This CDR3 is built from 13 residues. The CDR3 is CASRPGSNTEAFF. The CDR3 nucleotides are TGTGCCAGCAGGCCAGGGTCGAACACTGAAGCTTTCTTT.

The J gene is TRBJ2-7, the V gene TRBV28, with TRBD1 matching over 12 bases. Germline values: CDR1 MDHEN, CDR2 SYDVKM. This CDR3 comprises 16 residues. V shed 3 bases and J 5 bases; nucleotides not matched to a gene: 8. This chain's CDR3 is CASSFDPGQGAHEQYF. CDR3 in DNA: TGTGCCAGCAGTTTTGACCCGGGACAGGGGGCCCACGAGCAGTACTTC. The full variable domain, completed using reference TRBV28 and TRBJ2-7, is DVKVTQSSRYLVKRTGEKVFLECVQDMDHENMFWYRQDPGLGLRLIYFSYDVKMKEKGDIPEGYSVSREKKERFSLILESASTNQTSMYLCASSFDPGQGAHEQYFGPGTRLTVT.

The chain recombines TRBV3-1 (or the pseudogene TRBV3-2) with TRBJ1-2; 7 bases are shared with TRBD1. Germline CDR1 and CDR2: LGHDT and YNNKEL (reference sequence). J was trimmed by 5 bases and V by 2 bases; bases with no gene match: 11. The CDR3 has 16 residues. The CDR3 bases are TGTGCCAGCAGCCAACACACAGGGGAGTCCGTTTATGGCTACACCTTC. Protein: CASSQHTGESVYGYTF.

The chain has TRBV5-3 and TRBJ1-4; D gene unclear. TRBV5-3 is known as an ORF, though its function is uncertain. V was trimmed by 2 bases and J by 1 base, leaving 15 bases between them. This CDR3 contains 17 residues. The CDR3 coding sequence is TGTGCCAGAAGCTTTGGTGAGGGCGAGGTAACTAATGAAAAACTGTTTTTT. Translated: CARSFGEGEVTNEKLFF.

The chain recombines TRBV18 with TRBJ2-2; TRBD1 matches at 9 bases. The length of the CDR3 is 15 residues. The germline V gene encodes CDR1 KGHSH and CDR2 LQKENI. V dropped 3 bases and J dropped 5; count of bases not matched to a gene: 4. The CDR3 DNA follows: TGTGCCAGCTCACCTAGGGACAGGGTGACCGGGGAGCTGTTTTTT. Protein: CASSPRDRVTGELFF.

V gene TRBV7-2 combines with J gene TRBJ2-5; 10 bases are a match to TRBD2. V gave up 0 bases and J gave up 7 bases; unmatched junction bases: 8. Germline V lookup: CDR1 SGHTA, CDR2 FQGNSA. The length of the CDR3 is 16 residues. Written as DNA, the CDR3 is TGTGCCAGCAGCTTAGCCGCTAGCGGGGGAGGTGGGACCCAGTACTTC. This encodes CASSLAASGGGGTQYF.

The chain carries TRBV18 and TRBJ2-3; 8 nucleotides line up with TRBD1. This CDR3 spans 16 amino acids. Trimming at V came to 4 bases and at J to 5 bases, leaving 11 bases not matched to a gene. CDR1 and CDR2 from the germline V gene are KGHSH and LQKENI. Written as DNA, the CDR3 is TGTGCCAGCTCACGGGGGATGGCAGGGGGCAGAGATACGCAGTATTTT. Translation gives CASSRGMAGGRDTQYF.

CDR3 loop: CASSESGNTIYF. The CDR3 DNA follows: TGCGCCAGCAGCGAGTCCGGAAACACCATATATTTT. The chain employs TRBV5-1 and TRBJ1-3; D not certain. Trimming removed 4 bases at V and 4 bases at J, with 6 bases between. Germline V gene data show CDR1 as SGHRS and CDR2 as YFSETQ. The CDR3 covers 12 residues.

V and J are TRBV9 and TRBJ2-3, with a tentative D call TRBD1 (6 bases). CDR1 is SGDLS, CDR2 YYNGEE, per germline. CDR3 length: 15 residues. V shed 3 bases and J shed 0 bases, with 11 bases lying between them. The CDR3 sequence: CASSEQGFSTDTQYF. CDR3 bases: TGTGCCAGCAGCGAGCAGGGGTTTAGCACAGATACGCAGTATTTT.

V is TRBV5-1 and J is TRBJ1-3; D unresolved. Looked up from germline, CDR1 is SGHRS and CDR2 is YFSETQ. V was pared by 0 bases and J by 0 bases, with 7 bases between. There are 15 residues in the CDR3. CDR3 sequence: CASSLGGSSGNTIYF. The CDR3 DNA reads TGCGCCAGCAGCTTGGGCGGCAGCTCTGGAAACACCATATATTTT.

This clone occurred once. The rearrangement joins TRBV19 to TRBJ2-1; tentative D call: TRBD1 (5 bases). CDR1 is LNHDA, CDR2 SQIVND, per germline (reference sequence). The CDR3 has 13 amino acids. V lost 3 bases to trimming and J lost 4 bases, with 7 bases between them. The CDR3 region has the DNA TGTGCCAGTAGTATCGACAGATACAATGAGCAGTTCTTC. Translated, it gives CASSIDRYNEQFF.

The chain is built from TRBV3-1 (or the pseudogene TRBV3-2) and TRBJ1-1; 8 bases line up with TRBD1. This CDR3 contains 17 residues. Per germline, CDR1 LGHDT and CDR2 YNNKEL (reference sequence). Unmatched junction bases numbered 10, after V lost 4 bases and J lost 0 bases. This CDR3 reads CASSLQGGKELNTEAFF. The CDR3 DNA is TGTGCCAGCAGCCTACAGGGGGGGAAAGAGTTGAACACTGAAGCTTTCTTT.

The chain couples TRBV10-3 to TRBJ2-3, with 9 bases that match TRBD1. From germline, CDR1 is ENHRY and CDR2 SYGVKD. V was pared by 2 bases and J by 2 bases, with 2 bases of the junction left unmatched. This CDR3 contains 15 residues. CDR3 sequence reads: CAISEDRGSTDTQYF. The CDR3 coding sequence is TGTGCCATCAGTGAGGACAGGGGGTCCACAGATACGCAGTATTTT.